The present T cell receptor (beta chain) was sequenced within a study of T-cell reconstitution after alpha-beta-depleted transplantation in children. General study findings and limits: For some patients, TCRbeta diversity was high at day 60 because of recipient T cells and thymic progenitors that survived. The authors attributed T-cell counts and diversity one year after transplant mostly to newly produced T cells. About two months after transplant, alpha-beta T cells reportedly came from several hundred expanded graft clones.

Trimming cost V 3 bases and J 5 bases, with 11 bases left between them. The CDR3 runs 13 residues. The germline gives CDR1 DFQATT, CDR2 SNEGSKA (reference sequence). As for this clonotype: Its antigen is currently unknown.

Unique molecular identifiers were incorporated when the TCRbeta library was constructed. One entry per CDR3 protein, called by TCRdb with MiXCR from the PCR reads. The table shows hundreds of thousands of distinct CDR3 sequences, with roughly 25% occurring only once. This chain joins TRBV20-1 and TRBJ2-1; D might be TRBD1 (5 bases). Here the sequenced sample was PBMCs, taken before TCRalphabeta/CD19-depleted stem cell transplant. This clonotype was sampled from a girl under 10 years old with Fanconi anemia, due to receive a stem cell transplant. CDR3 in DNA: TGCAGTGCTAGGACCCTAGGGGACAATGAGCAGTTCTTC. The encoded protein is CSARTLGDNEQFF.